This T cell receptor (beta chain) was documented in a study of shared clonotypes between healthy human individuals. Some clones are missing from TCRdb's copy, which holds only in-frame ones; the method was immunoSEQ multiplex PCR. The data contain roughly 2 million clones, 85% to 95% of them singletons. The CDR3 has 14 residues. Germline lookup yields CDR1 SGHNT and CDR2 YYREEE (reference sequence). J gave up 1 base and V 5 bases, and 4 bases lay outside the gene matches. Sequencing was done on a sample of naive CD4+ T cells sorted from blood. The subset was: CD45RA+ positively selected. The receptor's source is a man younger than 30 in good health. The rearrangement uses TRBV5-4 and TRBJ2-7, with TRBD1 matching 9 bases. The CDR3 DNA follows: TGTGCCAGCAGGACACAGGGGGCGTCCTACGAGCAGTACTTC. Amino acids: CASRTQGASYEQYF.